The 26 T cell receptor beta chains in this list originate from one sample, sequenced in a study of control samples from healthy donors and cancer patients. Produced via immunoSEQ multiplex PCR; TCRdb's table is partial and in-frame only. The table lists approximately 69,000 clones, 89% of them singletons. Sequenced material: PBMCs. All receptors come from a man aged 55 to 70 with colorectal cancer.

This clone was detected a few times. This chain connects TRBV5-1 to TRBJ2-7; 11 bases are a match to TRBD2. Germline V gives CDR1 SGHRS, CDR2 YFSETQ. The CDR3 loop spans 15 amino acids. V lost 4 bases, J lost 3 bases, and 6 bases stayed unmatched. Here the CDR3 reads CASSLTSGSYYEQYF. CDR3 nucleotide sequence: TGCGCCAGCAGCCTTACTAGCGGGAGCTACTACGAGCAGTACTTC.

V is TRBV18 and J is TRBJ2-1, with TRBD1 as a possible D gene (6 bases). Trimming cost V 6 bases and J 5 bases, with 11 bases left between them. This CDR3 has 13 amino acids. Looked up from germline, CDR1 is KGHSH and CDR2 is LQKENI. CDR3 region: CASSRDIDNEQFF. CDR3 DNA sequence: TGTGCCAGCTCCCGGGACATAGACAATGAGCAGTTCTTC.

The chain couples TRBV19 to TRBJ1-4, with D perhaps TRBD1 (5 bases). Germline values: CDR1 LNHDA, CDR2 SQIVND (reference sequence). V shed 2 bases and J shed 2 bases, with 9 bases lying between them. CDR3 size: 15 residues. The CDR3 DNA reads as TGTGCCAGTAGTATATGGGGGAGGACTAATGAAAAACTGTTTTTT. Amino acid sequence: CASSIWGRTNEKLFF.

The chain employs TRBV27 and TRBJ2-7, with TRBD2 matching over 10 bases. In germline, CDR1 is MNHEY, CDR2 SMNVEV (reference sequence). The CDR3 has 16 amino acids. J was trimmed by 1 base and V by 4 bases; bases with no gene match: 7. The CDR3 protein is CASSSIAGGGSYEQYF. DNA of the CDR3: TGTGCCAGCAGTTCAATAGCGGGGGGAGGATCCTACGAGCAGTACTTC.

The chain carries TRBV5-4 and TRBJ1-1; a possible D gene is TRBD1 (6 bases). Trimming shortened V by 3 bases and J by 4 bases, and 16 bases separated the two germline ends. Germline V gene data show CDR1 as SGHNT and CDR2 as YYREEE (reference sequence). The CDR3 consists of 15 residues. The CDR3 nucleotides are TGTGCCAGCAGCTACACAGGGTTTTTGTCCACTGAAGCTTTCTTT. Translating it yields CASSYTGFLSTEAFF.

V is TRBV19 and J is TRBJ2-1; D possibly uses TRBD1 or TRBD2 (6 bases each). V was clipped by 1 base and J by 4 bases, with 14 bases between them. CDR1 and CDR2 from the germline V gene are LNHDA and SQIVND (reference sequence). The CDR3 extends over 16 amino acids. This CDR3 reads CASSIGGVGGYNEQFF. Here the CDR3 DNA reads TGTGCCAGTAGTATAGGTGGGGTAGGGGGGTACAATGAGCAGTTCTTC. Supplemented by reference TRBV19 and TRBJ2-1, the full variable domain reads DGGITQSPKYLFRKEGQNVTLSCEQNLNHDAMYWYRQDPGQGLRLIYYSQIVNDFQKGDIAEGYSVSREKKESFPLTVTSAQKNPTAFYLCASSIGGVGGYNEQFFGPGTRLTVL.

The chain uses TRBV9 and TRBJ2-7; 10 nucleotides match TRBD1. Germline CDR1 SGDLS, CDR2 YYNGEE. This CDR3 has 15 residues. V lost 3 bases to trimming and J lost 3 bases; unmatched junction nucleotides: 6. CDR3 DNA sequence: TGTGCCAGCAGCGGTGGGACAGGGGATTTCTACGAGCAGTACTTC. Its translation is CASSGGTGDFYEQYF.

The J gene is TRBJ1-5, the V gene TRBV28, with 7 bases that match TRBD1. In germline, CDR1 is MDHEN, CDR2 SYDVKM. V dropped 6 bases and J dropped 6; count of bases not matched to a gene: 11. CDR3 size: 15 residues. The CDR3 is CASSSQTGRRQPQHF. CDR3 sequence (DNA): TGTGCCAGCAGCAGCCAGACAGGGCGGCGTCAGCCCCAGCATTTT.

V and J are TRBV15 and TRBJ2-3; possible D gene TRBD1, 5 bases. Deletions cut 1 base from V and 0 bases from J, with 14 bases between. CDR1 is LNHNV and CDR2 is YYDKDF in the germline V gene (reference sequence). This CDR3 has 17 residues. This CDR3 is CATSRAAVWGSTDTQYF. CDR3 nucleotides: TGTGCCACCAGCAGAGCCGCCGTATGGGGCAGCACAGATACGCAGTATTTT.

This chain connects TRBV4-1 to TRBJ2-7; 7 bases align to TRBD2. This CDR3 comprises 15 residues. The J segment lost 3 bases and the V segment lost 1 base, leaving 6 bases of the junction unmatched. The germline gives CDR1 MGHRA, CDR2 YSYEKL. The CDR3 region is CASSQVQAGSYEQYF. The CDR3 nucleotides are TGCGCCAGCAGCCAAGTTCAAGCGGGGAGCTACGAGCAGTACTTC.

The genes are TRBV3-1 (or the pseudogene TRBV3-2) and TRBJ2-3; the match to TRBD2 covers 9 bases. The CDR3 contains 18 residues. The V segment lost 0 bases and the J segment 1 base; nucleotides outside the gene matches: 8. Germline V gene sequence: CDR1 LGHDT, CDR2 YNNKEL (reference sequence). In DNA, the CDR3 is TGTGCCAGCAGCCAAGATATTGGGCTAGCGGGGCGCACAGATACGCAGTATTTT. As protein: CASSQDIGLAGRTDTQYF.

This chain links TRBV5-4 with TRBJ2-1; D is unclear. The V gene lost 1 base and the J gene lost 5 bases, with 10 bases spanning the gap. Germline CDR1 and CDR2: SGHNT and YYREEE (reference sequence). The CDR3 runs 14 residues. CDR3 sequence (DNA): TGTGCCAGCAGCTTGATGGGCACGAACAATGAGCAGTTCTTC. It specifies CASSLMGTNNEQFF.

This clone has only one observation. The rearrangement joins TRBV28 to TRBJ1-4, with D tentatively TRBD1 (5 bases). Trimming pared 3 bases from V and 8 bases from J, leaving 10 bases between. Looked up from germline, CDR1 is MDHEN and CDR2 is SYDVKM. CDR3 length: 13 amino acids. The CDR3 DNA reads TGTGCCAGCAGTTTGGGGGGTCGGGAAAAACTGTTTTTT. Amino acids: CASSLGGREKLFF.

J is TRBJ1-4 and V is TRBV19; D is undetermined. Germline V gene data show CDR1 as LNHDA and CDR2 as SQIVND (reference sequence). CDR3 length: 15 amino acids. V lost 5 bases and J lost 12, with 22 bases in between. The CDR3 loop reads CASSPSARVGGELFF. The CDR3 coding sequence is TGTGCCAGTAGTCCCTCGGCTAGGGTGGGAGGCGAACTGTTTTTT.

This chain uses TRBV3-1 (or the pseudogene TRBV3-2) with TRBJ2-2, with D hard to call. The CDR3 has 17 amino acids. The germline CDR1 and CDR2 sequences are LGHDT and YNNKEL (reference sequence). Trimming removed 1 base at V and 2 bases at J, with 14 bases between. The CDR3 DNA reads as TGTGCCAGCAGCCAAGGTATCGCTGGACCCAACACCGGGGAGCTGTTTTTT. Its protein product is CASSQGIAGPNTGELFF.

The rearrangement links TRBV3-1 (or the pseudogene TRBV3-2) to TRBJ2-7; D could derive from TRBD1 or TRBD2 (5 bases each). V lost 0 bases, J lost 0 bases, and 12 bases lay in between. The CDR3 loop spans 16 amino acids. The germline gives CDR1 LGHDT, CDR2 YNNKEL (reference sequence). CDR3: CASSQEGVYGSYEQYF. CDR3 nucleotide sequence: TGTGCCAGCAGCCAAGAGGGGGTATACGGCTCCTACGAGCAGTACTTC.

The V gene is TRBV12-3 or TRBV12-4, the J gene TRBJ2-1, with 8 positions matching TRBD2. The CDR3 has 12 amino acids. V dropped 10 bases and J dropped 3; count of bases not matched to a gene: 2. The CDR3 region has the DNA TGTGCCACCGGGGGGGGCTACAATGAGCAGTTCTTC. This sequence encodes CATGGGYNEQFF.

The DNA of the CDR3 is TGCGCCAGCAGCCAAGAGACGGGGGACTATGGCTACACCTTC. This codes for CASSQETGDYGYTF. The chain recombines TRBV4-3 with TRBJ1-2, with D possibly being TRBD1 (5 bases). Trimming stripped 0 bases from V and 3 bases from J, with 8 bases between. Germline CDR1 reads LGHNA; CDR2 reads YSLEER. The CDR3 is made up of 14 amino acids.

The chain employs TRBV3-1 (or the pseudogene TRBV3-2) and TRBJ2-1, with a tentative D call TRBD1 (6 bases). Germline CDR1 LGHDT, CDR2 YNNKEL (reference sequence). Trimming pared 0 bases from V and 2 bases from J, leaving 8 bases between. CDR3 length: 15 amino acids. The CDR3 sequence: CASSQDTGPYNEQFF. CDR3 DNA: TGTGCCAGCAGCCAAGATACAGGGCCCTACAATGAGCAGTTCTTC.

The gene calls are TRBV4-3 and TRBJ1-1, with D hard to call. This CDR3 is 13 amino acids long. V dropped 1 base and J dropped 4 bases, with 7 bases sitting between them. Looked up from germline, CDR1 is LGHNA and CDR2 is YSLEER. CDR3 residues: CASSQGGRTEAFF. CDR3 bases: TGCGCCAGCAGCCAAGGAGGCCGCACTGAAGCTTTCTTT.

The chain links TRBV5-1 to TRBJ1-6; unclear D gene. This CDR3 is built from 17 residues. V dropped 4 bases and J dropped 0 bases, with 14 bases sitting between them. Germline lookup yields CDR1 SGHRS and CDR2 YFSETQ. CDR3 loop: CASSPEAGSSYNSPLHF. The CDR3 DNA reads TGCGCCAGCAGCCCAGAGGCCGGGAGCTCCTATAATTCACCCCTCCACTTT.

J is TRBJ1-1 and V is TRBV2, with 8 bases aligning to TRBD1. The V gene end was trimmed by 6 bases and the J gene end by 6 bases; junction bases not matched to a gene: 12. Per the germline V gene, CDR1 is SNHLY and CDR2 is FYNNEI. The CDR3 extends over 15 amino acids. DNA for the CDR3: TGTGCCAGCAGGGGGAACAGGGGGATGGTCGCTGAAGCTTTCTTT. Translating gives CASRGNRGMVAEAFF.

The chain combines TRBV12-3 or TRBV12-4 with TRBJ1-2; D not certain. Between the trimmed V and J ends, which lost 4 bases and 6 bases, there was a span of 9 bases. The CDR3 totals 12 residues. CDR3 sequence (DNA): TGTGCCAGCAGTTCCGGGGTCCATGGCTACACCTTC. Amino acids: CASSSGVHGYTF.

In its sample, this clone was seen once. V is TRBV11-1 and J is TRBJ2-7; 10 nucleotides align to TRBD1. The CDR3 length is 14 residues. V lost 5 bases, J lost 5 bases, and 6 bases stayed unmatched. Germline-derived CDR1 and CDR2 are SGHAT and FQDESV (reference sequence). CDR3 loop: CASSTRDRGHEQYF. Here the CDR3 DNA reads TGTGCCAGCAGCACCAGGGACAGGGGTCACGAGCAGTACTTC.

This clone was picked up a small number of times. The chain joins TRBV11-2 to TRBJ1-1; no definite D call. Trimming left V 5 bases short and J 1 base short, with 8 bases between. The CDR3 consists of 13 residues. Germline-derived CDR1 and CDR2 are SGHAT and FQNNGV. For the CDR3, the DNA is TGTGCCAGCAGCGTGGACCCGAACACTGAAGCTTTCTTT. Protein: CASSVDPNTEAFF.

The chain carries TRBV18 and TRBJ1-3, with a possible D match to TRBD1 (5 bases). Trimming took off 4 bases at V and 2 bases at J, with 12 bases between the two ends. This CDR3 has 15 residues. CDR1 is KGHSH, CDR2 LQKENI, per germline. The CDR3 loop reads CASSRGTATGNTIYF. The CDR3 region has the DNA TGTGCCAGCTCACGGGGGACCGCCACTGGAAACACCATATATTTT.